One sample yielded the 26 T cell receptor beta chains listed below, sequenced in a study of cytomegalovirus exposure and HLA in healthy donors. The PCR used 60 Vbeta and 13 Jbeta primers. The method was immunoSEQ multiplex PCR; TCRdb's version includes in-frame clones alone and lacks a portion of them. In the table there are tens of thousands of clones, 72% of which are singletons. Sample: PBMCs. Source of these receptors: a woman between 35 and 50 years old in good health and CMV-seropositive.

V and J are TRBV15 and TRBJ1-5; 7 bases are a match to TRBD1. V lost 9 bases and J lost 0; bases outside the gene matches: 20. From germline, CDR1 is LNHNV and CDR2 YYDKDF (reference sequence). This CDR3 is built from 19 residues. The CDR3 loop is CATDLPGQRRSYSNQPQHF. CDR3 sequence (DNA): TGTGCCACAGACCTACCGGGACAGCGCCGATCATATAGCAATCAGCCCCAGCATTTT.

The rearrangement links TRBV6-6 to TRBJ2-7, with 8 nucleotides matching TRBD1. V gave up 7 bases and J gave up 3 bases; unmatched junction bases: 2. This CDR3 has 12 amino acids. The germline V gene has CDR1 MNHNY and CDR2 SVGAGI (reference sequence). The CDR3 sequence: CASKTGGYEQYF. In DNA form, the CDR3 reads TGTGCCAGCAAAACAGGGGGCTACGAGCAGTACTTC.

This clone was counted a few times. The chain employs TRBV5-4 and TRBJ2-3; 9 positions agree with TRBD2. The V and J ends lost 0 bases and 4 bases, in that order; junction bases with no gene match: 9. CDR1 and CDR2 from the germline V gene are SGHNT and YYREEE (reference sequence). The CDR3 has 17 residues. The CDR3, as DNA: TGTGCCAGCAGCTTGGGCGGGGGGGCCGTTGTATCAGATACGCAGTATTTT. Its protein is CASSLGGGAVVSDTQYF.

The V call is TRBV6-5, the J call TRBJ1-5; 11 nucleotides line up with TRBD1. This CDR3 is built from 15 residues. The V segment lost 5 bases and the J segment 8 bases; nucleotides outside the gene matches: 8. The germline V gene encodes CDR1 MNHEY and CDR2 SVGAGI. CDR3 loop: CASSLTGQGGKPQHF. In nucleotides, the CDR3 is TGTGCCAGCAGTCTTACGGGACAGGGGGGGAAGCCCCAGCATTTT.

This sequence joins TRBV23-1 and TRBJ1-5; 7 bases line up with TRBD1. TRBV23-1 is designated an ORF whose function remains uncertain. The CDR3 consists of 17 residues. V lost 5 bases, J lost 0 bases, and 10 bases stayed unmatched. The CDR3 reads CASSKIGGVYSNQPQHF. The CDR3 DNA follows: TGCGCCAGCAGTAAGATAGGGGGCGTGTATAGCAATCAGCCCCAGCATTTT.

This chain uses TRBV2 with TRBJ1-5; D remains unclear. CDR3 length: 14 residues. Germline V gene data show CDR1 as SNHLY and CDR2 as FYNNEI. Trimming removed 6 bases at V and 5 bases at J, with 14 bases between. CDR3 sequence: CASSLIRGDQPQHF. DNA of the CDR3: TGTGCCAGCAGCCTCATCCGGGGAGATCAGCCCCAGCATTTT.

This clone was seen a few times. The chain carries TRBV5-4 and TRBJ2-1; D unresolved. Germline-derived CDR1 and CDR2 are SGHNT and YYREEE (reference sequence). V gave up 0 bases and J gave up 4 bases, with 8 bases separating them. This CDR3 is built from 14 residues. This CDR3 is CASSLGQTYNEQFF. CDR3 DNA sequence: TGTGCCAGCAGCTTGGGGCAGACTTACAATGAGCAGTTCTTC.

The chain carries TRBV5-3 and TRBJ2-5; weak D call: TRBD1 (5 bases). TRBV5-3 is assigned to the ORF class and has an uncertain function. The CDR3 extends over 16 amino acids. The V end was cut by 2 bases, the J end by 3 bases, with 17 bases between. The CDR3 DNA reads as TGTGCCAGAAGCTTATGCCTCCAGGGCCTTAAAGAGACCCAGTACTTC. Translation gives CARSLCLQGLKETQYF.

The chain combines TRBV2 with TRBJ2-3; 9 nucleotides align to TRBD2. V lost 6 bases to trimming and J lost 4 bases; unmatched junction nucleotides: 8. The CDR3 consists of 15 residues. Germline V CDR1 and CDR2: SNHLY, FYNNEI. The CDR3 is CASRWLGGGADTQYF. The CDR3 DNA follows: TGTGCCAGCAGATGGTTGGGCGGGGGGGCAGATACGCAGTATTTT. Supplemented by reference TRBV2 and TRBJ2-3, the full variable domain reads EPEVTQTPSHQVTQMGQEVILRCVPISNHLYFYWYRQILGQKVEFLVSFYNNEISEKSEIFDDQFSVERPDGSNFTLKIRSTKLEDSAMYFCASRWLGGGADTQYFGPGTRLTVL.

This chain connects TRBV5-1 to TRBJ1-1; D might be TRBD1 (5 bases). Between the trimmed V and J ends, which lost 0 bases and 4 bases, there was a span of 10 bases. There are 14 residues in the CDR3. Germline V gene lookup returns CDR1 SGHRS and CDR2 YFSETQ. The CDR3 nucleotides read TGCGCCAGCAGCTTGGATGGGGGAGGCACTGAAGCTTTCTTT. Protein sequence: CASSLDGGGTEAFF.

CDR3 amino acids: CASSLGQSYGYTF. The CDR3 region has the DNA TGTGCCAGCAGCTTGGGACAAAGCTATGGCTACACCTTC. V and J are TRBV11-3 and TRBJ1-2, with D possibly being TRBD1 (6 bases). The CDR3 is 13 amino acids. V was clipped by 3 bases and J by 4 bases, with 9 bases between them. The germline V gene has CDR1 SGHNT and CDR2 YENEEA.

The V and J genes are TRBV5-1 and TRBJ2-7, with a possible D match to TRBD2 (6 bases). V gave up 0 bases and J gave up 5 bases, with 12 bases separating them. This CDR3 has 14 amino acids. From germline, CDR1 is SGHRS and CDR2 YFSETQ. The CDR3 loop is CASSLVGWEDEQYF. The CDR3 coding sequence is TGCGCCAGCAGCTTGGTTGGGTGGGAGGACGAGCAGTACTTC.

This clone came up once. J is TRBJ2-7 and V is TRBV4-1; 11 positions agree with TRBD1. Germline lookup yields CDR1 MGHRA and CDR2 YSYEKL. The V and J ends lost 4 bases and 4 bases, in that order; junction bases with no gene match: 9. CDR3 length: 16 amino acids. CDR3 in amino acids: CASSLSGQGAGYEQYF. CDR3 nucleotides: TGCGCCAGCAGCCTATCAGGACAGGGGGCAGGTTACGAGCAGTACTTC.

The chain couples TRBV2 to TRBJ2-1; tentatively, D is TRBD1 (6 bases). Trimming stripped 6 bases from V and 7 bases from J, with 16 bases between. CDR1 is SNHLY and CDR2 is FYNNEI in the germline V gene. The CDR3 is made up of 14 amino acids. Here the CDR3 reads CASRGARGENEQFF. The CDR3 DNA reads TGTGCCAGCAGAGGAGCCAGGGGAGAGAATGAGCAGTTCTTC.

The V gene is TRBV5-5, the J gene TRBJ1-2; 9 bases agree with TRBD1. The V segment lost 3 bases and the J segment 0 bases; nucleotides outside the gene matches: 3. Germline V gene lookup returns CDR1 SGHKS and CDR2 YYEKEE (reference sequence). This CDR3 has 15 amino acids. DNA for the CDR3: TGTGCCAGCAGCTACGGGACAGGGACTAACTATGGCTACACCTTC. It yields the protein CASSYGTGTNYGYTF.

This chain uses TRBV11-3 with TRBJ1-1, with TRBD1 matching over 10 bases. This CDR3 has 15 amino acids. V shed 1 base and J 4 bases; nucleotides not matched to a gene: 3. Per the germline V gene, CDR1 is SGHNT and CDR2 is YENEEA. CDR3 nucleotides: TGTGCCAGCAGCTTAGGGGGGGACAGGGGCACTGAAGCTTTCTTT. This codes for CASSLGGDRGTEAFF.

This clone appeared a few times. V usage is TRBV14 and J usage is TRBJ1-2; 10 bases fit TRBD1. The germline CDR1 and CDR2 sequences are SGHDN and FVKESK. V was clipped by 3 bases and J by 6 bases; unmatched bases: 4. The CDR3 is 14 amino acids. The CDR3 protein is CASSQWTGGHGYTF. The CDR3 nucleotides read TGTGCCAGCAGCCAGTGGACAGGGGGACATGGCTACACCTTC.

The CDR3, as DNA: TGTGCCAGCAGCTTGGAGTTTGTGAGAAGCGGCCAAGAGACCCAGTACTTC. Its protein product is CASSLEFVRSGQETQYF. This sequence joins TRBV5-5 and TRBJ2-5, with D perhaps matching TRBD2 (5 bases). The CDR3 has 17 residues. The V and J ends lost 0 bases and 1 base respectively, with 16 bases between them. Germline V gene lookup returns CDR1 SGHKS and CDR2 YYEKEE (reference sequence).

With regard to this clone: This specimen includes other DNA sequences encoding the same CDR3. The chain carries TRBV7-9 and TRBJ2-7; TRBD1 is a possible D gene (6 bases). Trimming left V 5 bases short and J 3 bases short, with 8 bases between. Germline CDR1 SEHNR, CDR2 FQNEAQ (reference sequence). The CDR3 has 12 amino acids. CDR3 DNA sequence: TGTGCCAGCAGCCTGACAGGCTACGAGCAGTACTTC. This gives the protein CASSLTGYEQYF.

The gene calls are TRBV11-2 and TRBJ2-5; 13 bases align to TRBD2. Trimming at V came to 4 bases and at J to 7 bases, leaving 3 bases not matched to a gene. CDR1 SGHAT and CDR2 FQNNGV come from the germline V gene. CDR3 length: 14 residues. CDR3 nucleotides: TGTGCCAGCAGCTCTCGGACTAGCGGGGGGACCCAGTACTTC. This gives the protein CASSSRTSGGTQYF.

J is TRBJ2-5 and V is TRBV9; TRBD1 aligns across 9 bases. CDR3 length equals 13 residues. The trim removed 2 bases at V and 9 bases at J, leaving 5 bases unmatched. Germline assignment: CDR1 SGDLS and CDR2 YYNGEE. CDR3: CASSVWDRAPQYF. For the CDR3, the DNA is TGTGCCAGCAGCGTCTGGGACAGGGCCCCCCAGTACTTC. The entire variable domain, with the rest obtained from reference TRBV9 and TRBJ2-5, is as follows: DSGVTQTPKHLITATGQRVTLRCSPRSGDLSVYWYQQSLDQGLQFLIQYYNGEERAKGNILERFSAQQFPDLHSELNLSSLELGDSALYFCASSVWDRAPQYFGPGTRLLVL.

V and J are TRBV19 and TRBJ1-5, with 10 nucleotides matching TRBD1. Germline V CDR1 and CDR2: LNHDA, SQIVND (reference sequence). V lost 7 bases to trimming and J lost 7 bases; unmatched junction nucleotides: 7. The CDR3 totals 14 residues. The CDR3, as DNA: TGTGCCAGTACTCGACAGGGGGCTGGACAGCCCCAGCATTTT. Amino acids: CASTRQGAGQPQHF.

The rearrangement links TRBV6-5 to TRBJ2-1; 7 nucleotides match TRBD2. Germline values: CDR1 MNHEY, CDR2 SVGAGI. This CDR3 comprises 15 residues. The V gene end was trimmed by 6 bases and the J gene end by 0 bases; junction bases not matched to a gene: 5. The chain's CDR3 is CASRPGGNSYNEQFF. The CDR3 DNA is TGTGCCAGCAGGCCCGGGGGGAACTCCTACAATGAGCAGTTCTTC.

The chain has TRBV19 and TRBJ1-5; a possible D gene is TRBD1 (5 bases). CDR3 length equals 12 residues. Germline-derived CDR1 and CDR2 are LNHDA and SQIVND (reference sequence). V was clipped by 9 bases and J by 5 bases, with 11 bases between them. In DNA form, the CDR3 reads TGTGCCAGCGAACTCAGGGATCAGCCCCAGCATTTT. Residues: CASELRDQPQHF.

This chain joins TRBV19 and TRBJ1-1; tentative D call: TRBD1 (6 bases). Germline V gene data show CDR1 as LNHDA and CDR2 as SQIVND (reference sequence). Trimming removed 3 bases at V and 6 bases at J, with 11 bases between. This CDR3 spans 13 amino acids. The DNA for the CDR3 is TGTGCCAGTAGTATGAGGGGGGGCCCTGAAGCTTTCTTT. Protein: CASSMRGGPEAFF.

This clone was recorded once. The V call is TRBV18, the J call TRBJ1-1; no definite D call. Germline assignment: CDR1 KGHSH and CDR2 LQKENI. Trimming removed 3 bases at V and 1 base at J, with 9 bases between. CDR3 size: 14 residues. The CDR3 protein is CASSPSAGNTEAFF. In DNA, the CDR3 is TGTGCCAGCTCACCTAGCGCGGGGAACACTGAAGCTTTCTTT. Complete variable domain (other parts from reference TRBV18 and TRBJ1-1): NAGVMQNPRHLVRRRGQEARLRCSPMKGHSHVYWYRQLPEEGLKFMVYLQKENIIDESGMPKERFSAEFPKEGPSILRIQQVVRGDSAAYFCASSPSAGNTEAFFGQGTRLTVV.